This T cell receptor (beta chain) was recovered during a study of blood T cells in healthy people across ages. Germline CDR1 SGHDT, CDR2 YYEEEE. V lost 2 bases and J 0 bases, leaving 10 bases between the germline ends. The CDR3 runs to 15 residues. Donors were systemically healthy Caucasian individuals from Russia aged 6 to 90 years. The use of a sample-barcoded 5' primer and a J-beta primer mix characterized a second PCR of roughly 6 to 11 cycles. Using its own MiXCR run on the 5' RACE reads, TCRdb lists one record per CDR3 protein. The profile shows hundreds of thousands of distinct CDR3 sequences, 20% to 25% of them singletons. Study-wide findings and caveats: Possibly confounding the expanded clonotype changes was the fact that donor CMV status was unknown.

This clonotype has only a few counts. Its antigen is as yet unknown. Sequenced: blood. The chain employs TRBV5-6 and TRBJ2-3, with D unresolved. The sequence was obtained from an older man in good health. The CDR3 spells CASSFLGPSTDTQYF. The CDR3 DNA reads TGTGCCAGCAGCTTTTTAGGACCTAGCACAGATACGCAGTATTTT.